This TCR beta chain was sequenced for a study of cytomegalovirus exposure and HLA in healthy donors. PCR primers comprised 60 Vbeta and 13 Jbeta primers. Method: immunoSEQ multiplex PCR; TCRdb's copy keeps in-frame clones and lacks some. The listing contains tens of thousands of clones. These donors counted as nominally healthy when sampled, but unrecorded immune exposures were likely. General study results and limits: The productive fraction for most TCR beta V segments was about 87% or about 30% in an earlier analysis. The study listed approximately 170 cytomegalovirus-associated TCR beta chains.

Regarding this clone: Antigen: not known.

The TCR was taken from a woman in her thirties or forties in good health and CMV-seropositive. Sequenced: PBMCs.

CDR3 residues: CASSYGRRSEKLFF. The DNA of the CDR3 is TGTGCCAGCAGTTACGGTCGGCGGTCTGAAAAACTGTTTTTT. The V gene is TRBV6-5, the J gene TRBJ1-4; no firm D call. Trimming took off 2 bases at V and 7 bases at J, with 11 bases between the two ends. Germline CDR1 MNHEY, CDR2 SVGAGI. CDR3 length equals 14 residues.